The TCR beta chain described here comes from a study of cytomegalovirus exposure and HLA in healthy donors. The primer mix had 60 Vbeta and 13 Jbeta primers. The protocol was immunoSEQ multiplex PCR, while the TCRdb copy is restricted to in-frame clones and leaves out a portion. The table has 95,000 to 100,000 clones, roughly a tenth seen once. Overall study results and limits: About 87% or about 30% of the time was how often most TCR beta V segments were productive, according to an earlier analysis. In all likelihood, a cluster of highly shared sequence variants was a sequencing artifact.

Of note for this clone: Its antigen is currently unknown.

The origin of this receptor is a man aged 50 or older in good health and CMV-seropositive. The sample comprised PBMCs.

The CDR3: CASSGGRTSGKSYNEQFF. CDR3 DNA: TGTGCCAGCAGTGGGGGAAGGACTAGCGGGAAATCCTACAATGAGCAGTTCTTC. The chain combines TRBV25-1 with TRBJ2-1, with 12 positions matching TRBD2. J gave up 1 base and V 4 bases, and 8 bases lay outside the gene matches. CDR1 and CDR2 (germline): MGHDK, SYGVNS. The CDR3 is made up of 18 amino acids.